This TCR beta chain was identified in a study of blood T cells in healthy people across ages. Whole-study results and caveats: TCR beta diversity per million T cells fell roughly linearly with age. Long-lived donors had more naive CD4+ cells and higher diversity than aged donors.

The donors, aged 6 to 90, were healthy Caucasians from Russia. Each sample gave at least 7 million isolated PBMCs. The second PCR ran about 6 to 12 cycles with a sample-barcoded 5' primer and J-beta primers. MiXCR was run by TCRdb on the 5' RACE reads, yielding one entry per CDR3 protein. The table shows 550,000 to 600,000 distinct CDR3 sequences, with roughly 43% occurring only once. The CDR3 has 16 residues. Looked up from germline, CDR1 is SEHNR and CDR2 is FQNEAQ (reference sequence). The V end was cut by 2 bases, the J end by 0 bases, with 8 bases between. This clonotype came up a few times. Antigen unknown.

This sequence was found in a man older than 75 in good health. The chain couples TRBV7-9 to TRBJ2-6; D may be TRBD2 (5 bases). The source material was blood. The CDR3 reads CASSLIGDSGANVLTF. For the CDR3, the DNA is TGTGCCAGCAGCTTAATCGGGGACTCTGGGGCCAACGTCCTGACTTTC.